This T cell receptor beta chain originates from a study of blood T cell repertoires in COVID-19 (dated by TCRdb to the early 2020s). The study in broad terms: The collaborator samples originated in the United States, Italy and Spain and spanned the acute and convalescent phases of COVID-19. Deeply sampled blood TCRbeta repertoires from subjects exposed to, actively infected with, or recovered from COVID-19 were included in the dataset. The samples were drawn from two sources: the first 160 participants of the ongoing ImmuneRACE study, and about 1,300 subjects contributed by 6 global collaborators. HLA class I and class II types, where available, came from metadata supplied by the sample provider rather than from assay-based typing. The repertoires were made available in a free public database intended to serve as a resource for research on the immune response to SARS-CoV-2. Sample metadata almost always included a de-identified subject ID, COVID-19 status, age in years and sex. The material from the prospective study consisted of cDNA or gDNA derived from T cells, B-cell-depleted T cells, or PBMCs. General study outcomes and caveats: How much clinical and demographic metadata was included differed by source and by participant, and the metadata was provided uncurated.

Collaborating institutions collected whole blood in K2EDTA tubes following their own protocols. Collaborator samples were shipped for TCRbeta analysis as frozen whole blood, isolated PBMCs, or DNA extracted from either sample type. For CDR1 and CDR2, the germline V gene lists SQVTM and ANQGSEA. The germline V end is reduced by 3 bases and the J end by 7 bases; junction bases left unmatched: 8. The CDR3 goes from the cysteine to the phenylalanine over 15 residues. Only the CDR3 DNA is retained, 45 bases long and in frame from the first base. Remarks on this clone: Its antigen specificity is not known. Qualities for individual bases were not recorded, and no much larger clone is one base off.

The immunoSEQ Assay, a bias-controlled multiplex PCR, was used to amplify TCRbeta CDR3 regions from genomic DNA. The paper's data handling went like this. Within the assay, amplification of reference gene primers was used to estimate how many nucleated cells each sample contained. Sequence reads were collapsed and filtered to measure the absolute abundance of every unique TCRbeta CDR3 rearrangement. For each sample, productive Simpson clonality was calculated by taking the square root of Simpson's diversity index across productive rearrangements. The source is immuneACCESS, and TCRdb retained only in-frame sequences with V and J called. Part of the clones is not carried over; for the studies checked, unresolved V genes explain less than half of this, and the remainder is unexplained. V, J and clone size reflect that table, while D and trimming were determined from the DNA. The sample table lists roughly 25,000 clones, under 90% of them with a count of one. Clones ranked in the top ten supply less than 8.5% of the sample.

Recombination joined TRBV29-1 with TRBJ2-3; TRBD2 matches 12 bases in the middle. The sequence was obtained from a man between 65 and 85 years old with acute or convalescent COVID-19. The specimen sequenced was peripheral blood. For the CDR3, the sequence is CSVESPTSGSYTQYF. In nucleotide form, the sequence is TGCAGCGTTGAGTCCCCGACTAGCGGGAGCTATACGCAGTATTTT.